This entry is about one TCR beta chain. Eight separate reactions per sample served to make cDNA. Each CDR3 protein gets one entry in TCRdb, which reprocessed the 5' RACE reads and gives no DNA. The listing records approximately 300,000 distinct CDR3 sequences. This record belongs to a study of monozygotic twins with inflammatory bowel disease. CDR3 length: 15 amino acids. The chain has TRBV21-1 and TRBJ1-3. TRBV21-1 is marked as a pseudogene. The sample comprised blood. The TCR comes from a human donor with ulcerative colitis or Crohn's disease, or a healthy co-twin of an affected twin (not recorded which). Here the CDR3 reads CASSKRARPGNTIYF.